The following is a T cell receptor beta chain sequence with its context. Antigen specificity is unknown. Germline CDR1 SGHNT, CDR2 YYREEE (reference sequence). The germline V and J ends were trimmed by 3 bases and 2 bases, with 6 bases remaining between them. The CDR3 totals 12 residues. These data originate in a study of T cell repertoires in cytomegalovirus infection. Study-wide background: It was the public TCR beta signatures that indicated both CMV infection and matching HLA type. General study results and limits: Individuals carrying CMV plus the relevant HLA were identified by cumulative frequency of public TCR beta families. What dominated the ex vivo response were HLA-C-restricted CMV-specific TCR beta clonotypes.

TCRdb redid the calling of the reads with MiXCR, one entry per CDR3 protein. The sample contains under 200,000 distinct CDR3 sequences, roughly 9% of which appear only once. Sequenced input: PBMCs. This sequence originates from a human donor in good health (CMV status not recorded). Some clones in this sample may be carry-over from other donors' samples. This chain connects TRBV5-4 to TRBJ2-7; D not resolved. In DNA, the CDR3 is TGTGCCAGCAGCTCCACAGCCTACGAGCAGTACTTC. This encodes CASSSTAYEQYF.